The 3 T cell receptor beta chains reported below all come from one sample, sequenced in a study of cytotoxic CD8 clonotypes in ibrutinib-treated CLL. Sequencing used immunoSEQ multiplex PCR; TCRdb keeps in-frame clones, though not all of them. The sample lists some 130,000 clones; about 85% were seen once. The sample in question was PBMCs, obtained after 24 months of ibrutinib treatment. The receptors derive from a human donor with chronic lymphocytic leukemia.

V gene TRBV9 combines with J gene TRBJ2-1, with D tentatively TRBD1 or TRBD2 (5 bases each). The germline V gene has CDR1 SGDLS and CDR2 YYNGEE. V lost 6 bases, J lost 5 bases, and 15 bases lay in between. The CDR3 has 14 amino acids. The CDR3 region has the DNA TGTGCCAGCACCGTCGGGACGAGCAACAATGAGCAGTTCTTC. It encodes CASTVGTSNNEQFF.

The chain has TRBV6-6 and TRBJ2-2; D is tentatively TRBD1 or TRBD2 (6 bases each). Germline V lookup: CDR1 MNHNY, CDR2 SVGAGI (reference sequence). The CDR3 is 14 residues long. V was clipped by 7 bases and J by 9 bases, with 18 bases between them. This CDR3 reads CASTDRGGGRELFF. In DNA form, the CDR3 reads TGTGCCAGCACCGACAGAGGAGGGGGGCGGGAGCTGTTTTTT.

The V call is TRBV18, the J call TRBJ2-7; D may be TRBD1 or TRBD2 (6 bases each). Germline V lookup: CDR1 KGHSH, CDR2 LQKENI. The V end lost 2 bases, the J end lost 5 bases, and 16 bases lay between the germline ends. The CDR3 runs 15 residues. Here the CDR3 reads CASSPTVTGAHEQYF. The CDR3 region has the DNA TGTGCCAGCTCACCAACAGTGACGGGGGCCCACGAGCAGTACTTC.